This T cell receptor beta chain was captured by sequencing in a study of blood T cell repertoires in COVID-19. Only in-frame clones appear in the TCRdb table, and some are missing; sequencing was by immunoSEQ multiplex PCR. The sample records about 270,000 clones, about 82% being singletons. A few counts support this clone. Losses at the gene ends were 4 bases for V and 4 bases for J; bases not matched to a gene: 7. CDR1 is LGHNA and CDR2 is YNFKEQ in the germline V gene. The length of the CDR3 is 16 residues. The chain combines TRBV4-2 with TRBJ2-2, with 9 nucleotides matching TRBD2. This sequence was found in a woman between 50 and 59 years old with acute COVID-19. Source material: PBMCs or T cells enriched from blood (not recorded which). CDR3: CASSRGGGAVTGELFF. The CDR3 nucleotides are TGTGCCAGCAGCCGGGGCGGGGGGGCCGTCACCGGGGAGCTGTTTTTT.